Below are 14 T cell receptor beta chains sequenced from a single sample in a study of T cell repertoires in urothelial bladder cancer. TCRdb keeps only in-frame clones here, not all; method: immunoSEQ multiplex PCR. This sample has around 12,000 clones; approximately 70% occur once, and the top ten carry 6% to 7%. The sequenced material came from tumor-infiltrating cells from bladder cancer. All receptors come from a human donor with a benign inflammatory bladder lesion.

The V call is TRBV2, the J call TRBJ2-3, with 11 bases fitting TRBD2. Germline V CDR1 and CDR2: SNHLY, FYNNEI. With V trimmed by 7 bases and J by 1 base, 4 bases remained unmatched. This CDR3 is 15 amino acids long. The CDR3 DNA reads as TGTGCCAGCAAGCTGACTAGCGGGGGCACAGATACGCAGTATTTT. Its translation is CASKLTSGGTDTQYF.

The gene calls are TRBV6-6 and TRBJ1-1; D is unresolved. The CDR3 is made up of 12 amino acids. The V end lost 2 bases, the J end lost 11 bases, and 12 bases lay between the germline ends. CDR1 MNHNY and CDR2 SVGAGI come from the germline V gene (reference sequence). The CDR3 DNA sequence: TGTGCCAGCAGTTACCCCGGAGATAATGCTTTCTTT. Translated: CASSYPGDNAFF.

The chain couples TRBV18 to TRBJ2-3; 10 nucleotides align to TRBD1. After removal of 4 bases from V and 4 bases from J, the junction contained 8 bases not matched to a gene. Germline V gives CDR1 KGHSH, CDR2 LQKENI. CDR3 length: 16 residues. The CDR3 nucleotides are TGTGCCAGCTCACTTCGGACAGGGGGGGCGGCAGATACGCAGTATTTT. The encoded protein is CASSLRTGGAADTQYF.

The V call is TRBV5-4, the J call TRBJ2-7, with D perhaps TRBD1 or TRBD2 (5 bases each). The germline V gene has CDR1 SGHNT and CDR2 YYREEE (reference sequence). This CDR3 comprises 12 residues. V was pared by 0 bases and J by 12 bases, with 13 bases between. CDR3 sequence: CASSLEGTGAYF. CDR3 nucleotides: TGTGCCAGCAGCTTGGAAGGGACCGGAGCGTACTTC.

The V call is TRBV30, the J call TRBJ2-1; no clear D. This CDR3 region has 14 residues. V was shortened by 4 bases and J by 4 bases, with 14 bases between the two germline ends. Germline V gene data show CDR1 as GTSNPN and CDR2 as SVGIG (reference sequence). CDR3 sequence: CAWTVPRSYNEQFF. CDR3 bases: TGTGCCTGGACTGTACCACGCTCATACAATGAGCAGTTCTTC.

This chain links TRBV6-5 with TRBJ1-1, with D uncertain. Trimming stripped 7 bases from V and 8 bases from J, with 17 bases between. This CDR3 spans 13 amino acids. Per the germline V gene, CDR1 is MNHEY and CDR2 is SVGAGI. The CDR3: CASIRAAPLEAFF. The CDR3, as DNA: TGTGCCAGCATAAGGGCGGCCCCACTGGAAGCTTTCTTT.

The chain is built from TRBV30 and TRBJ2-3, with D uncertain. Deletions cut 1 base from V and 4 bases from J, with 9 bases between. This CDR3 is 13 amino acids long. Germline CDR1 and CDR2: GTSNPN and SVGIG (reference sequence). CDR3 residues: CAWSGRGADTQYF. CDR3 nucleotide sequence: TGTGCCTGGAGTGGAAGAGGCGCAGATACGCAGTATTTT.

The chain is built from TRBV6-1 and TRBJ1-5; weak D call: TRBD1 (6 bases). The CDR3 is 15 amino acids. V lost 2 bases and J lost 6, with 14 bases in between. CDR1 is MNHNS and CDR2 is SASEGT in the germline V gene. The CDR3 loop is CASSESWQGIQPQHF. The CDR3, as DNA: TGTGCCAGCAGTGAAAGTTGGCAGGGGATTCAGCCCCAGCATTTT.

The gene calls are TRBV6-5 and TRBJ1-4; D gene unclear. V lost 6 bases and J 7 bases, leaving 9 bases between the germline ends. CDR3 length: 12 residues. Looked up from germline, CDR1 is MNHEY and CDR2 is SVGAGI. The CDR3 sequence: CASSGDTEKLFF. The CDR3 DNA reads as TGTGCCAGCAGCGGCGATACTGAAAAACTGTTTTTT.

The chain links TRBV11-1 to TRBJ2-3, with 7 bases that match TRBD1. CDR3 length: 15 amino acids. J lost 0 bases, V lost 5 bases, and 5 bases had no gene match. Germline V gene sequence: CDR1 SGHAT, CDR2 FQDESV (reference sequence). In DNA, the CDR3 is TGTGCCAGCAGCCCGGGACAGTTTAGCACAGATACGCAGTATTTT. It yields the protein CASSPGQFSTDTQYF.

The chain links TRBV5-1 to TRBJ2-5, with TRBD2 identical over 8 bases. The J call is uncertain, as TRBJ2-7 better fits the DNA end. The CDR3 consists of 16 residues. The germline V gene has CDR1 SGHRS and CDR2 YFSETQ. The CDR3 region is CASSLLAGGAPYEQYF. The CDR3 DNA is TGCGCCAGCAGCTTGCTCGCCGGGGGGGCCCCCTACGAGCAGTACTTC.

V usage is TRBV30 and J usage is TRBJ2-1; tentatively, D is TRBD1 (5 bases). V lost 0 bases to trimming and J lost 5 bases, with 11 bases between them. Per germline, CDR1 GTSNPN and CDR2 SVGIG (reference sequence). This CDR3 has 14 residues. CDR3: CAWSVSDTHNEQFF. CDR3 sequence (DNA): TGTGCCTGGAGTGTATCGGACACCCACAATGAGCAGTTCTTC.

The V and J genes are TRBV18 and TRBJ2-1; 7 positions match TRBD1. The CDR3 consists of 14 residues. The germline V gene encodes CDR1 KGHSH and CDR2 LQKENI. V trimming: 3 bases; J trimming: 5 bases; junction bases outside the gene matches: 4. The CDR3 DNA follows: TGTGCCAGCTCACCCCGGGACAGAGACAATGAGCAGTTCTTC. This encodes CASSPRDRDNEQFF.

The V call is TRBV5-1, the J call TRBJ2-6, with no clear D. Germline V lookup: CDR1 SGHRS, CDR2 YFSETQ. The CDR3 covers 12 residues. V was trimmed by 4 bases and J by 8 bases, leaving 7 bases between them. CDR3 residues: CASSTNSNVLTF. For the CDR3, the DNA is TGCGCCAGCAGCACCAATTCCAACGTCCTGACTTTC.